Listed below are T cell receptor beta chains from one sample, sequenced in a study of control samples from healthy donors and cancer patients. The table came from immunoSEQ multiplex PCR; TCRdb's copy has only in-frame clones and leaves some out. The data contain 150,000 to 200,000 clones, 94% of them singletons. The sample consisted of blood. The origin of the receptors is a young woman in good health. Each CDR3 is given with its conserved first and last residue. The order of the fields is J gene, clone size, V gene, D gene, CDR3 DNA, CDR3 protein. D genes are given only for firm matches. Where a row states a size, it is once, few, many or the class of an expanded clone; other rows omit it.

J gene: TRBJ2-1
clone size: .
V gene: TRBV3-1/TRBV3-2
D gene: TRBD2
CDR3 DNA: TGTGCCAGCAGCCGCGGGGGGGGCTCCTACAATGAGCAGTTCTTC
CDR3 protein: CASSRGGGSYNEQFF

J gene: TRBJ1-2
clone size: .
V gene: TRBV19
D gene: .
CDR3 DNA: TGTGCCAGTAGTATTGGGTCTACAGGGATCTGGGGCTACACCTTC
CDR3 protein: CASSIGSTGIWGYTF

J gene: TRBJ2-1
clone size: .
V gene: TRBV19
D gene: .
CDR3 DNA: TGTGCCAGTAGTATTGGTAGGGGATTCAATGAGCAGTTCTTC
CDR3 protein: CASSIGRGFNEQFF

J gene: TRBJ1-2
clone size: .
V gene: TRBV6-2/TRBV6-3
D gene: .
CDR3 DNA: TGTGCCAGCAGTCGGACGGCTAACTATGGCTACACCTTC
CDR3 protein: CASSRTANYGYTF

J gene: TRBJ2-3
clone size: .
V gene: TRBV13
D gene: .
CDR3 DNA: TGTGCCAGCGCCCCTCGCGGGGTCCGCACAGATACGCAGTATTTT
CDR3 protein: CASAPRGVRTDTQYF

J gene: TRBJ1-3
clone size: .
V gene: TRBV5-6
D gene: .
CDR3 DNA: TGTGCCAGCAGCTTTTGGAATTCTGGAAACACCATATATTTT
CDR3 protein: CASSFWNSGNTIYF

J gene: TRBJ2-6
clone size: .
V gene: TRBV9
D gene: .
CDR3 DNA: TGTGCCAGCAGCGGAGGAGCGGTAGGGTTGACTTCAGGGGCCAACGTCCTGACTTTC
CDR3 protein: CASSGGAVGLTSGANVLTF

J gene: TRBJ1-4
clone size: .
V gene: TRBV15
D gene: .
CDR3 DNA: TGTGCCACCAGCCCCGCCACCTCTTCTGAAAAACTGTTTTTT
CDR3 protein: CATSPATSSEKLFF

J gene: TRBJ1-6
clone size: .
V gene: TRBV28
D gene: .
CDR3 DNA: TGTGCCAGCAGTACTTATTCACCCCTCCACTTT
CDR3 protein: CASSTYSPLHF

J gene: TRBJ2-7
clone size: .
V gene: TRBV5-1
D gene: TRBD2
CDR3 DNA: TGCGCCAGCAGCCGTAGCGGGGCGCTCTCCTACGAGCAGTACTTC
CDR3 protein: CASSRSGALSYEQYF

J gene: TRBJ2-7
clone size: .
V gene: TRBV18
D gene: .
CDR3 DNA: TGTGCCAGCTCACCGACAGTTTACGAGCAGTACTTC
CDR3 protein: CASSPTVYEQYF

J gene: TRBJ2-1
clone size: .
V gene: TRBV15
D gene: TRBD1
CDR3 DNA: TGTGCCACCAGCAGGGGGGGAGACAGGGGTGAGCAGTTCTTC
CDR3 protein: CATSRGGDRGEQFF

J gene: TRBJ2-7
clone size: .
V gene: TRBV6-5
D gene: TRBD1
CDR3 DNA: TGTGCCAGCAGTTCCGGGACAGTGCCCTACGAGCAGTACTTC
CDR3 protein: CASSSGTVPYEQYF

J gene: TRBJ1-1
clone size: .
V gene: TRBV7-2
D gene: .
CDR3 DNA: TGTGCCAGCGGTACGCTCGCGTTGAACACTGAAGCTTTCTTT
CDR3 protein: CASGTLALNTEAFF

J gene: TRBJ2-3
clone size: .
V gene: TRBV4-2
D gene: .
CDR3 DNA: TGTGCCAGCAGCGACAAGATGACAGATACGCAGTATTTT
CDR3 protein: CASSDKMTDTQYF

J gene: TRBJ1-2
clone size: .
V gene: TRBV9
D gene: TRBD1
CDR3 DNA: TGTGCCAGCAGCGTAGACTTGGACAGGGGAGACTATGGCTACACCTTC
CDR3 protein: CASSVDLDRGDYGYTF

J gene: TRBJ1-1
clone size: .
V gene: TRBV5-1
D gene: .
CDR3 DNA: TGCGCCAGCAGCTTGGAGCAGGGGATGAACACTGAAGCTTTCTTT
CDR3 protein: CASSLEQGMNTEAFF

J gene: TRBJ2-1
clone size: .
V gene: TRBV11-2
D gene: TRBD2
CDR3 DNA: TGTGCAACTATGCGGCTAACTAGCGTTTACAATGAGCAGTTCTTC
CDR3 protein: CATMRLTSVYNEQFF

J gene: TRBJ1-1
clone size: .
V gene: TRBV2
D gene: TRBD1
CDR3 DNA: TGTGCCAGCAGTGAATCGACAGGGGGCTATACTGAAGCTTTCTTT
CDR3 protein: CASSESTGGYTEAFF

J gene: TRBJ2-3
clone size: .
V gene: TRBV5-4
D gene: TRBD2
CDR3 DNA: TGTGCCAGCAGCTTGGAAGCGGGAGTAGGTAATACGCAGTATTTT
CDR3 protein: CASSLEAGVGNTQYF

J gene: TRBJ1-6
clone size: .
V gene: TRBV6-6
D gene: TRBD1
CDR3 DNA: TGTGCCAGCAGTTACTTCCCGACAGGGGACAATTCACCCCTCCACTTT
CDR3 protein: CASSYFPTGDNSPLHF

J gene: TRBJ2-1
clone size: .
V gene: TRBV7-9
D gene: .
CDR3 DNA: TGTGCCAGCAGCTTCCAATACAATGAGCAGTTCTTC
CDR3 protein: CASSFQYNEQFF

J gene: TRBJ2-6
clone size: .
V gene: TRBV14
D gene: .
CDR3 DNA: TGTGCCAGCAGCCAATCCCTGACACTTAGCTCTGGGGCCAACGTCCTGACTTTC
CDR3 protein: CASSQSLTLSSGANVLTF

J gene: TRBJ1-3
clone size: .
V gene: TRBV9
D gene: .
CDR3 DNA: TGTGCCAGCAGCCTATCCGGGAGCGGAAACACCATATATTTT
CDR3 protein: CASSLSGSGNTIYF

J gene: TRBJ1-1
clone size: .
V gene: TRBV5-1
D gene: .
CDR3 DNA: TGCGCCAGCAGCTGGGATCGTTCGACAGGCGGCACTGAAGCTTTCTTT
CDR3 protein: CASSWDRSTGGTEAFF

J gene: TRBJ2-3
clone size: .
V gene: TRBV9
D gene: TRBD2
CDR3 DNA: TGTGCCAGCAGCGTGAGCGGGAGGGCCGTGGATACGCAGTATTTT
CDR3 protein: CASSVSGRAVDTQYF

J gene: TRBJ2-1
clone size: .
V gene: TRBV6-5
D gene: TRBD1
CDR3 DNA: TGTGCCACCTGGGACAGGGCGGATGAGCAGTTCTTC
CDR3 protein: CATWDRADEQFF

J gene: TRBJ1-6
clone size: .
V gene: TRBV28
D gene: .
CDR3 DNA: TGTGCCAGCAATATTAGGTCCAGCTTCGGTTCACCCCTCCACTTT
CDR3 protein: CASNIRSSFGSPLHF

J gene: TRBJ1-6
clone size: .
V gene: TRBV6-6
D gene: TRBD1
CDR3 DNA: TGTGCCAGCAGTTACTCGCAAGGGGACAGGGCGTCACCCCTCCACTTT
CDR3 protein: CASSYSQGDRASPLHF

J gene: TRBJ2-2
clone size: .
V gene: TRBV6-6
D gene: .
CDR3 DNA: TGTGCCAGCAAGCTCGACACGAACACCGGGGAGCTGTTTTTT
CDR3 protein: CASKLDTNTGELFF

J gene: TRBJ2-7
clone size: .
V gene: TRBV6-5
D gene: .
CDR3 DNA: TGTGCCAGCAGTTACTCGCTGGCTGACGAGCAGTACTTC
CDR3 protein: CASSYSLADEQYF

J gene: TRBJ2-1
clone size: .
V gene: TRBV11-2
D gene: .
CDR3 DNA: TGTGCCAGCAGCTTAGGGGGGAGCTCCTACAATGAGCAGTTCTTC
CDR3 protein: CASSLGGSSYNEQFF

J gene: TRBJ1-1
clone size: .
V gene: TRBV28
D gene: .
CDR3 DNA: TGTGCCAGCAACCCACTGAACACTGAAGCTTTCTTT
CDR3 protein: CASNPLNTEAFF

J gene: TRBJ1-1
clone size: .
V gene: TRBV5-4
D gene: .
CDR3 DNA: TGTGCCAGCAGCCTGACGGGGATGAACACTGAAGCTTTCTTT
CDR3 protein: CASSLTGMNTEAFF

J gene: TRBJ2-1
clone size: many
V gene: TRBV2
D gene: .
CDR3 DNA: TGTGCCAGCCTGGGGATTGTGAAAGCCTACAATGAGCAGTTCTTC
CDR3 protein: CASLGIVKAYNEQFF

J gene: TRBJ1-1
clone size: .
V gene: TRBV28
D gene: .
CDR3 DNA: TGTGCCAGCAGTTTAAGGAAAAGGGGCACTGAAGCTTTCTTT
CDR3 protein: CASSLRKRGTEAFF

J gene: TRBJ1-1
clone size: .
V gene: TRBV20-1
D gene: .
CDR3 DNA: TGCAGTGCTAGTCTCTCCCTGCGCGGAACTGAAGCTTTCTTT
CDR3 protein: CSASLSLRGTEAFF

J gene: TRBJ1-2
clone size: .
V gene: TRBV11-2
D gene: .
CDR3 DNA: TGTGCCAGCAGACTAGGGATATTTTGGAAGAGTACCAATAACTATGGCTACACCTTC
CDR3 protein: CASRLGIFWKSTNNYGYTF